Below are 25 T cell receptor beta chains sequenced from a single sample in a study of radiation and T cells in renal cell carcinoma. The table came from immunoSEQ multiplex PCR; TCRdb's copy has only in-frame clones and leaves some out. The sample consists of approximately 10,000 clones, 63% of them appearing once. Sample treatment: 15 Gy SBRT to primary tumor, nephrectomy 4 weeks later. The source was tumor tissue, collected from a patient whose treatment included radiotherapy and nephrectomy. Receptor source: a woman in her forties or fifties with renal cell carcinoma.

The chain couples TRBV28 to TRBJ2-4; TRBD2 matches at 9 bases. The CDR3 covers 16 residues. Germline loops: CDR1 MDHEN, CDR2 SYDVKM. With 3 bases clipped from V and 5 bases from J, the junction kept 8 bases outside the gene matches. The CDR3 spells CASSLAGGLSQNIQYF. The DNA for the CDR3 is TGTGCCAGCAGTTTGGCGGGGGGGCTCTCCCAAAACATTCAGTACTTC.

This clone has more than one count but fewer than ten. The chain couples TRBV7-2 to TRBJ2-5; the D call may be TRBD1 or TRBD2 (6 bases each). Germline assignment: CDR1 SGHTA and CDR2 FQGNSA. The CDR3 runs to 16 residues. V lost 0 bases and J lost 4, with 15 bases in between. The CDR3 DNA is TGTGCCAGCAGCTTAGCCACAGGGCGGGGTCGAGAGACCCAGTACTTC. It is translated as CASSLATGRGRETQYF.

This chain connects TRBV7-8 to TRBJ2-5; 11 bases line up with TRBD2. The junction had 7 bases not matched to a gene; V was cut back by 5 bases and J by 5 bases. The CDR3 has 15 amino acids. The germline CDR1 and CDR2 sequences are SGHVS and FQNEAQ. CDR3 sequence reads: CASSPTSGSAETQYF. CDR3 bases: TGTGCCAGCAGCCCAACTAGCGGGAGTGCGGAGACCCAGTACTTC.

This chain uses TRBV4-2 with TRBJ2-7; tentative D call: TRBD2 (5 bases). Trimming left V 7 bases short and J 4 bases short, with 14 bases between. The CDR3 length is 13 residues. Germline loops: CDR1 LGHNA, CDR2 YNFKEQ. The CDR3 protein is CASKGSGTYEQYF. In DNA, the CDR3 is TGTGCCAGCAAGGGCAGCGGAACGTACGAGCAGTACTTC.

The V call is TRBV6-1, the J call TRBJ2-3; D might be TRBD1 or TRBD2, each matching 7 bases. Germline-derived CDR1 and CDR2 are MNHNS and SASEGT. Trimming removed 4 bases from V and 6 bases from J, with 14 bases in between. The length of the CDR3 is 14 residues. The CDR3 DNA reads as TGTGCCAGCAGTGTTGACAGGGAGGGGGATACGCAGTATTTT. Protein sequence: CASSVDREGDTQYF.

The V call is TRBV14, the J call TRBJ2-3, with D possibly TRBD2 on 7 matching bases. Looked up from germline, CDR1 is SGHDN and CDR2 is FVKESK. V was shortened by 0 bases and J by 7 bases, with 14 bases between the two germline ends. The CDR3 covers 15 residues. CDR3: CASSQDMRGQHTQYF. CDR3 nucleotides: TGTGCCAGCAGCCAAGATATGCGGGGGCAACATACGCAGTATTTT.

V and J are TRBV10-3 and TRBJ1-1; 8 bases line up with TRBD1. The germline V gene has CDR1 ENHRY and CDR2 SYGVKD. J lost 4 bases, V lost 0 bases, and 10 bases had no gene match. The CDR3 is made up of 17 amino acids. The CDR3 nucleotides read TGTGCCATCAGTGAGTCACCCCAGGGGGCGCTTGGCACTGAAGCTTTCTTT. Translation gives CAISESPQGALGTEAFF.

The V call is TRBV5-6, the J call TRBJ1-5; tentatively, D is TRBD1 (5 bases). V was shortened by 3 bases and J by 6 bases, with 10 bases between the two germline ends. In germline, CDR1 is SGHDT, CDR2 YYEEEE. The CDR3 consists of 13 residues. The CDR3 reads CASSWQQGQPQHF. Here the CDR3 DNA reads TGTGCCAGCAGCTGGCAGCAGGGTCAGCCCCAGCATTTT.

This sequence joins TRBV6-5 and TRBJ2-7; 11 nucleotides line up with TRBD2. CDR1 and CDR2 (germline): MNHEY, SVGAGI. CDR3 length equals 13 residues. The trim removed 5 bases at V and 5 bases at J, leaving 2 bases unmatched. CDR3 bases: TGTGCCAGCAGTCTAGCGGGAGGAGACGAGCAGTACTTC. This codes for CASSLAGGDEQYF.

This chain connects TRBV7-2 to TRBJ2-7; D possibly corresponds to TRBD1 (7 bases). CDR3 length: 14 residues. Germline assignment: CDR1 SGHTA and CDR2 FQGNSA. The V end was cut by 1 base, the J end by 3 bases, with 10 bases between. The CDR3 region has the DNA TGTGCCAGCAGCTTAGTCCAGGGGGGCTACGAGCAGTACTTC. Residues: CASSLVQGGYEQYF.

About this clone: Germline and junction disagree at one end, which may indicate a read error. V and J are TRBV5-4 and TRBJ1-2; TRBD1 might be the D (5 bases). This CDR3 comprises 15 residues. Germline CDR1 SGHNT, CDR2 YYREEE (reference sequence). This CDR3 is CASSQGPAANYGYTF. In DNA form, the CDR3 reads TGCGCCAGCAGCCAGGGACCGGCGGCTAACTATGGCTACACCTTC.

In its sample, this clone was seen a few times. The CDR3 sequence is CAWSTGLVTPARYF. The CDR3 coding sequence is TGTGCCTGGAGTACGGGTCTCGTTACCCCAGCGCGGTACTTC. This chain links TRBV30 with TRBJ2-7; D uncertain. CDR3 length: 14 residues. Trimming pared 2 bases from V and 12 bases from J, leaving 23 bases between. From germline, CDR1 is GTSNPN and CDR2 SVGIG (reference sequence).

This chain connects TRBV29-1 to TRBJ2-3; no clear D gene. The V gene's germline CDR1 is SQVTM and CDR2 ANQGSEA. There are 13 residues in the CDR3. V lost 5 bases to trimming and J lost 5 bases, with 14 bases between them. CDR3 residues: CSVSGVSVDTQYF. CDR3 coding DNA: TGCAGCGTTAGTGGTGTGTCCGTAGATACGCAGTATTTT.

By its share, this clone is medium-sized. The rearrangement links TRBV27 to TRBJ2-2; TRBD2 is a possible D gene (5 bases). Germline V gene data show CDR1 as MNHEY and CDR2 as SMNVEV (reference sequence). The CDR3 totals 16 residues. V was clipped by 0 bases and J by 3 bases, with 11 bases between them. In nucleotides, the CDR3 is TGTGCCAGCAGTTTATCGGCCGTACTAGACACCGGGGAGCTGTTTTTT. It encodes CASSLSAVLDTGELFF.

The chain has TRBV9 and TRBJ2-1, with a tentative D call TRBD2 (6 bases). Per germline, CDR1 SGDLS and CDR2 YYNGEE. Trimming took 5 bases from V and 0 from J, leaving 12 bases between them. CDR3 size: 15 residues. Here the CDR3 reads CASSEGTVSYNEQFF. Written as DNA, the CDR3 is TGTGCCAGCAGTGAAGGGACTGTCTCCTACAATGAGCAGTTCTTC.

CDR3 nucleotide sequence: TGTGCCAGCAGTGAAGGGGGCGCGGATCATCAGCCCCAGCATTTT. This gives the protein CASSEGGADHQPQHF. The chain joins TRBV6-1 to TRBJ1-5; D possibly corresponds to TRBD1 (5 bases). Germline V gene sequence: CDR1 MNHNS, CDR2 SASEGT. This CDR3 has 15 amino acids. Trimming took off 1 base at V and 5 bases at J, with 12 bases between the two ends.

This clone was seen a handful of times. The CDR3 here is CASSRGLNTEAFF. The CDR3, as DNA: TGTGCCAGCAGCCGGGGGTTGAACACTGAAGCTTTCTTT. V and J are TRBV5-8 and TRBJ1-1; D might be TRBD1 (5 bases). The CDR3 loop spans 13 amino acids. CDR1 and CDR2 (germline): SGHTS, YDEGEE. V was shortened by 4 bases and J by 0 bases, with 7 bases between the two germline ends.

In this sample, this clone turned up once. The chain couples TRBV5-4 to TRBJ2-1; TRBD2 agrees at 9 bases. Germline V CDR1 and CDR2: SGHNT, YYREEE (reference sequence). This CDR3 region has 16 residues. V trimming: 4 bases; J trimming: 4 bases; junction bases outside the gene matches: 9. CDR3 in DNA: TGTGCCAGCAGCCCTAGCGGGGCCCCTTCATACAATGAGCAGTTCTTC. Residues: CASSPSGAPSYNEQFF.

The chain joins TRBV7-2 to TRBJ2-3; 15 positions match TRBD2. The CDR3 extends over 17 amino acids. Germline trimming cut 4 bases from V and 4 bases from J; bases unmatched to any gene: 6. Germline loops: CDR1 SGHTA, CDR2 FQGNSA. DNA of the CDR3: TGTGCCAGCAGCTCCGGACTAGCGGGAGGGCCGGCAGATACGCAGTATTTT. The encoded protein is CASSSGLAGGPADTQYF.

The table lists this clone with a few counts. The chain employs TRBV4-1 and TRBJ2-7; D remains unclear. V was shortened by 2 bases and J by 3 bases, with 11 bases between the two germline ends. The CDR3 loop spans 14 amino acids. The germline V gene encodes CDR1 MGHRA and CDR2 YSYEKL. CDR3 sequence reads: CASSQSRKSYEQYF. CDR3 coding DNA: TGCGCCAGCAGCCAATCACGAAAGAGCTACGAGCAGTACTTC.

This chain links TRBV5-6 with TRBJ2-5, with D unresolved. The CDR3 spans 12 residues. Germline V gene data show CDR1 as SGHDT and CDR2 as YYEEEE. Deletions cut 0 bases from V and 5 bases from J, with 5 bases between. The CDR3 is CASSLGRETQYF. The CDR3 region has the DNA TGTGCCAGCAGCTTGGGACGGGAGACCCAGTACTTC.

The chain is built from TRBV19 and TRBJ2-7; D is unclear. Germline V gene lookup returns CDR1 LNHDA and CDR2 SQIVND (reference sequence). CDR3 length: 14 residues. V lost 3 bases to trimming and J lost 1 base, with 10 bases between them. The CDR3 spells CASSMGRISYEQYF. The CDR3 bases are TGTGCCAGTAGTATGGGAAGGATATCCTACGAGCAGTACTTC. Together with reference TRBV19 and TRBJ2-7, the CDR3 gives the full variable domain: DGGITQSPKYLFRKEGQNVTLSCEQNLNHDAMYWYRQDPGQGLRLIYYSQIVNDFQKGDIAEGYSVSREKKESFPLTVTSAQKNPTAFYLCASSMGRISYEQYFGPGTRLTVT.

The sample holds one count of this clone. The chain links TRBV5-1 to TRBJ1-3, with a possible D match to TRBD1 (5 bases). Germline assignment: CDR1 SGHRS and CDR2 YFSETQ. The CDR3 has 15 residues. V lost 1 base to trimming and J lost 1 base, with 9 bases between them. The CDR3 reads CASSLIGESGNTIYF. The CDR3 bases are TGCGCCAGCAGCTTGATAGGGGAATCTGGAAACACCATATATTTT.

Only a few counts were recorded for this clone. The chain joins TRBV10-1 to TRBJ2-7; perhaps TRBD2 as D (5 bases). Trimming left V 9 bases short and J 2 bases short, with 11 bases between. There are 12 residues in the CDR3. The V gene's germline CDR1 is WNHNN and CDR2 SYGVQD (reference sequence). CDR3 nucleotide sequence: TGCGCCAGAGGACTCCTACCCTACGAGCAGTACTTC. As protein: CARGLLPYEQYF.

This clone was observed a few times. The gene calls are TRBV7-9 and TRBJ2-2; tentative D call: TRBD1 (5 bases). Germline V gene lookup returns CDR1 SEHNR and CDR2 FQNEAQ (reference sequence). The CDR3 is 15 residues long. The V gene lost 3 bases and the J gene lost 2 bases, with 10 bases spanning the gap. Here the CDR3 DNA reads TGTGCCAGCAGCTTCACAGGCTCAAACACCGGGGAGCTGTTTTTT. Translation: CASSFTGSNTGELFF.